This is a list of T cell receptor beta chains from one sample in a study of blood T cell repertoires in COVID-19. The repertoire was sequenced with immunoSEQ multiplex PCR; TCRdb's copy has only in-frame clones and lacks some. The sample has just over 150,000 clones; about 79% are singletons. Sequencing was carried out using peripheral blood. The origin of the receptors is a woman in her 50s with acute or convalescent COVID-19. The CDR3 runs from the conserved cysteine through the conserved F or W. D genes are given only for firm matches. Clone size, where shown, is once, few, many, or a class for clones that have expanded.

CDR3 protein: CASSDLTGENTEAFF; CDR3 DNA: TGTGCCAGCAGTGATTTGACAGGGGAAAACACTGAAGCTTTCTTT; clone size: -; J gene: TRBJ1-1; D gene: TRBD1; V gene: TRBV6-2/TRBV6-3
CDR3 protein: CASSLMGLAVNEQFF; CDR3 DNA: TGTGCCAGCAGTTTAATGGGCCTAGCGGTGAATGAGCAGTTCTTC; clone size: -; J gene: TRBJ2-1; D gene: TRBD2; V gene: TRBV27
CDR3 protein: CASSPPGRGNTEAFF; CDR3 DNA: TGTGCCAGCTCACCACCGGGCAGGGGAAACACTGAAGCTTTCTTT; clone size: -; J gene: TRBJ1-1; D gene: -; V gene: TRBV18
CDR3 protein: CASSLISTGELFF; CDR3 DNA: TGTGCCAGCAGCTTAATCTCTACCGGGGAGCTGTTTTTT; clone size: -; J gene: TRBJ2-2; D gene: -; V gene: TRBV7-3
CDR3 protein: CASSVQMNRGNTEAFF; CDR3 DNA: TGCGCCAGCAGCGTACAGATGAACAGGGGGAACACTGAAGCTTTCTTT; clone size: few; J gene: TRBJ1-1; D gene: TRBD1; V gene: TRBV5-1
CDR3 protein: CAISESRQGVIYGYTF; CDR3 DNA: TGTGCCATCAGTGAGTCGAGACAGGGCGTCATCTATGGCTACACCTTC; clone size: -; J gene: TRBJ1-2; D gene: TRBD1; V gene: TRBV10-3
CDR3 protein: CASSQGRATNEKLFF; CDR3 DNA: TGCGCCAGCAGCCAAGGACGGGCAACTAATGAAAAACTGTTTTTT; clone size: few; J gene: TRBJ1-4; D gene: -; V gene: TRBV4-1
CDR3 protein: CASLSRDTAHEQYF; CDR3 DNA: TGTGCCAGTCTGAGCCGGGACACAGCGCACGAGCAGTACTTC; clone size: once; J gene: TRBJ2-7; D gene: -; V gene: TRBV27
CDR3 protein: CASSLVQGDNSPLHF; CDR3 DNA: TGTGCCAGCAGCTTGGTGCAGGGTGATAATTCACCCCTCCACTTT; clone size: -; J gene: TRBJ1-6; D gene: -; V gene: TRBV5-6
CDR3 protein: CASSVVFKNIQYF; CDR3 DNA: TGTGCCAGCAGCGTAGTCTTTAAAAACATTCAGTACTTC; clone size: -; J gene: TRBJ2-4; D gene: -; V gene: TRBV9
CDR3 protein: CASSTGNGYTF; CDR3 DNA: TGTGCCAGCAGCACAGGGAATGGCTACACCTTC; clone size: -; J gene: TRBJ1-2; D gene: -; V gene: TRBV12-3/TRBV12-4
CDR3 protein: CASSFGDSLQYF; CDR3 DNA: TGTGCCAGCAGTTTCGGGGACAGTTTACAGTACTTC; clone size: -; J gene: TRBJ2-4; D gene: TRBD1; V gene: TRBV28
CDR3 protein: CASSPQGTGRLGMNTEAFF; CDR3 DNA: TGCGCCAGCAGCCCCCAGGGGACAGGGCGGTTGGGGATGAACACTGAAGCTTTCTTT; clone size: once; J gene: TRBJ1-1; D gene: TRBD1; V gene: TRBV5-1
CDR3 protein: CASSLGVASGRNEQFF; CDR3 DNA: TGTGCCAGCAGCTTGGGGGTGGCTAGCGGGAGGAATGAGCAGTTCTTC; clone size: -; J gene: TRBJ2-1; D gene: TRBD2; V gene: TRBV5-6
CDR3 protein: CASSPQGGTYTDTQYF; CDR3 DNA: TGTGCCAGCAGCCCACAGGGGGGGACCTACACAGATACGCAGTATTTT; clone size: -; J gene: TRBJ2-3; D gene: -; V gene: TRBV11-1
CDR3 protein: CASSQDRGNTEAFF; CDR3 DNA: TGTGCCAGCAGCCAAGATCGAGGGAACACTGAAGCTTTCTTT; clone size: few; J gene: TRBJ1-1; D gene: -; V gene: TRBV14
CDR3 protein: CASSQGLAGSTDTQYF; CDR3 DNA: TGTGCCAGCAGCCAAGGACTAGCGGGTAGCACAGATACGCAGTATTTT; clone size: once; J gene: TRBJ2-3; D gene: TRBD2; V gene: TRBV14
CDR3 protein: CASSYDRSNTEAFF; CDR3 DNA: TGTGCCAGCAGCTACGACAGATCGAACACTGAAGCTTTCTTT; clone size: -; J gene: TRBJ1-1; D gene: -; V gene: TRBV5-6
CDR3 protein: CASSMDRGETQYF; CDR3 DNA: TGTGCCAGTAGTATGGACAGGGGAGAGACCCAGTACTTC; clone size: -; J gene: TRBJ2-5; D gene: TRBD1; V gene: TRBV19
CDR3 protein: CASSRGTSGSYEQYF; CDR3 DNA: TGTGCCAGCAGCCGCGGGACTAGCGGCTCCTACGAGCAGTACTTC; clone size: -; J gene: TRBJ2-7; D gene: TRBD2; V gene: TRBV5-4
CDR3 protein: CASSEVGVVNIQYF; CDR3 DNA: TGTGCCAGCAGTGAAGTAGGGGTGGTAAACATTCAGTACTTC; clone size: -; J gene: TRBJ2-4; D gene: -; V gene: TRBV2
CDR3 protein: CASSAPGQNSYNSPLHF; CDR3 DNA: TGTGCCAGCAGCGCTCCGGGACAGAACTCCTATAATTCACCCCTCCACTTT; clone size: -; J gene: TRBJ1-6; D gene: TRBD1; V gene: TRBV5-6
CDR3 protein: CASSQDTGGSGANVLTF; CDR3 DNA: TGCGCCAGCAGCCAAGATACGGGGGGATCTGGGGCCAACGTCCTGACTTTC; clone size: -; J gene: TRBJ2-6; D gene: TRBD2; V gene: TRBV4-1
CDR3 protein: CAWSVSRTSPEAFF; CDR3 DNA: TGTGCCTGGAGTGTTAGCCGGACATCTCCTGAAGCTTTCTTT; clone size: -; J gene: TRBJ1-1; D gene: -; V gene: TRBV30
CDR3 protein: CASSRTSGGAVNNEQFF; CDR3 DNA: TGTGCCAGCAGCCGGACTAGCGGGGGGGCAGTAAACAATGAGCAGTTCTTC; clone size: -; J gene: TRBJ2-1; D gene: TRBD2; V gene: TRBV3-1/TRBV3-2
CDR3 protein: CASSFFGLDYEQYF; CDR3 DNA: TGTGCCAGCAGTTTCTTTGGACTGGACTACGAGCAGTACTTC; clone size: once; J gene: TRBJ2-7; D gene: -; V gene: TRBV28
CDR3 protein: CASSSNQGAINYGYTF; CDR3 DNA: TGTGCCAGCAGCTCAAATCAGGGGGCGATTAACTATGGCTACACCTTC; clone size: -; J gene: TRBJ1-2; D gene: TRBD1; V gene: TRBV7-9
CDR3 protein: CASSPQGTGNTIYF; CDR3 DNA: TGCGCCAGCAGCCCCCAGGGAACTGGAAACACCATATATTTT; clone size: -; J gene: TRBJ1-3; D gene: -; V gene: TRBV5-1
CDR3 protein: CAWRPTSAYNEQFF; CDR3 DNA: TGTGCCTGGAGGCCGACTAGCGCATACAATGAGCAGTTCTTC; clone size: once; J gene: TRBJ2-1; D gene: TRBD2; V gene: TRBV30
CDR3 protein: CASSPPGTLQGRVAGELFF; CDR3 DNA: TGTGCCAGCTCACCACCTGGCACACTTCAGGGCCGGGTAGCCGGGGAGCTGTTTTTT; clone size: once; J gene: TRBJ2-2; D gene: -; V gene: TRBV18
CDR3 protein: CASSLQGGAKNIQYF; CDR3 DNA: TGTGCCAGCAGCCTCCAGGGAGGTGCCAAAAACATTCAGTACTTC; clone size: few; J gene: TRBJ2-4; D gene: -; V gene: TRBV7-3
CDR3 protein: CASSYLGNSPLHF; CDR3 DNA: TGTGCCAGCAGCTACCTCGGGAATTCACCCCTCCACTTT; clone size: -; J gene: TRBJ1-6; D gene: -; V gene: TRBV3-1/TRBV3-2
CDR3 protein: CASSSQPEYEQYF; CDR3 DNA: TGCGCCAGCAGCTCGCAACCCGAGTACGAGCAGTACTTC; clone size: -; J gene: TRBJ2-7; D gene: -; V gene: TRBV5-1
CDR3 protein: CASRTGESYNEQFF; CDR3 DNA: TGTGCCAGCAGAACAGGGGAGTCCTACAATGAGCAGTTCTTC; clone size: -; J gene: TRBJ2-1; D gene: TRBD1; V gene: TRBV6-5
CDR3 protein: CASSLQGAGTEAFF; CDR3 DNA: TGTGCCAGCAGCTTACAGGGGGCGGGCACTGAAGCTTTCTTT; clone size: -; J gene: TRBJ1-1; D gene: TRBD1; V gene: TRBV7-3
CDR3 protein: CASSQGDRGGTGELFF; CDR3 DNA: TGTGCCAGCAGCCAAGGGGACAGGGGTGGCACCGGGGAGCTGTTTTTT; clone size: -; J gene: TRBJ2-2; D gene: TRBD1; V gene: TRBV4-2
CDR3 protein: CASSPGLVRDTQYF; CDR3 DNA: TGCGCCAGCAGTCCTGGACTAGTAAGAGATACGCAGTATTTT; clone size: -; J gene: TRBJ2-3; D gene: TRBD2; V gene: TRBV5-1
CDR3 protein: CASSRERGYEQYF; CDR3 DNA: TGTGCCAGCAGCCGAGAGCGGGGCTACGAGCAGTACTTC; clone size: -; J gene: TRBJ2-7; D gene: TRBD2; V gene: TRBV7-7
CDR3 protein: CASSLGASVGELFF; CDR3 DNA: TGTGCCAGCAGCTTAGGGGCTAGCGTCGGGGAGCTGTTTTTT; clone size: -; J gene: TRBJ2-2; D gene: -; V gene: TRBV7-2
CDR3 protein: CAWSQGARETQYF; CDR3 DNA: TGTGCCTGGAGTCAGGGGGCTCGGGAGACCCAGTACTTC; clone size: -; J gene: TRBJ2-5; D gene: TRBD1; V gene: TRBV30
CDR3 protein: CASSRGSPSYNEQFF; CDR3 DNA: TGTGCCAGCAGCCGAGGGTCCCCCTCCTACAATGAGCAGTTCTTC; clone size: -; J gene: TRBJ2-1; D gene: -; V gene: TRBV6-2/TRBV6-3
CDR3 protein: CASSPGLGTDTQYF; CDR3 DNA: TGTGCCAGTAGCCCGGGACTAGGCACAGATACGCAGTATTTT; clone size: -; J gene: TRBJ2-3; D gene: TRBD2; V gene: TRBV19
CDR3 protein: CASSYGTGGGQPQHF; CDR3 DNA: TGTGCCAGCAGTTACGGGACAGGGGGAGGCCAGCCCCAGCATTTT; clone size: -; J gene: TRBJ1-5; D gene: TRBD1; V gene: TRBV6-2/TRBV6-3
CDR3 protein: CASSFGDYSGNTIYF; CDR3 DNA: TGTGCCAGCAGCTTCGGAGACTACTCTGGAAACACCATATATTTT; clone size: -; J gene: TRBJ1-3; D gene: -; V gene: TRBV7-2
CDR3 protein: CASNSPPWRGSYNEQFF; CDR3 DNA: TGTGCCAGCAACTCTCCTCCCTGGCGGGGCTCCTACAATGAGCAGTTCTTC; clone size: few; J gene: TRBJ2-1; D gene: -; V gene: TRBV28
CDR3 protein: CASSPPTGPSYYGYTF; CDR3 DNA: TGTGCCAGCTCACCACCGACAGGACCCTCATACTATGGCTACACCTTC; clone size: -; J gene: TRBJ1-2; D gene: -; V gene: TRBV18
CDR3 protein: CASSGGGVAGELFF; CDR3 DNA: TGTGCCAGCAGTGGAGGGGGCGTCGCCGGGGAGCTGTTTTTT; clone size: -; J gene: TRBJ2-2; D gene: -; V gene: TRBV5-4
CDR3 protein: CASSIWGDTEAFF; CDR3 DNA: TGCGCCAGCAGTATATGGGGGGACACTGAAGCTTTCTTT; clone size: -; J gene: TRBJ1-1; D gene: -; V gene: TRBV10-2
CDR3 protein: CAISESIRGTGNTIYF; CDR3 DNA: TGTGCCATCAGTGAGTCGATTCGGGGGACCGGAAACACCATATATTTT; clone size: -; J gene: TRBJ1-3; D gene: -; V gene: TRBV10-3
CDR3 protein: CASSRETGDYGYTF; CDR3 DNA: TGTGCCAGCAGCCGAGAGACAGGAGACTATGGCTACACCTTC; clone size: -; J gene: TRBJ1-2; D gene: -; V gene: TRBV3-1/TRBV3-2
CDR3 protein: CASSYSIAGGLETQYF; CDR3 DNA: TGTGCCAGCAGTTACTCTATAGCGGGGGGGCTTGAGACCCAGTACTTC; clone size: -; J gene: TRBJ2-5; D gene: TRBD2; V gene: TRBV6-5
CDR3 protein: CATSRGGRVVGQPQHF; CDR3 DNA: TGTGCCACCAGCAGAGGGGGCAGGGTGGTGGGTCAGCCCCAGCATTTT; clone size: -; J gene: TRBJ1-5; D gene: -; V gene: TRBV15
CDR3 protein: CASSSNRVANYGYTF; CDR3 DNA: TGTGCCAGCAGCTCAAACAGGGTAGCTAACTATGGCTACACCTTC; clone size: once; J gene: TRBJ1-2; D gene: -; V gene: TRBV5-4
CDR3 protein: CASSDTSGSPSYEQYF; CDR3 DNA: TGTGCCAGCAGCGACACTAGCGGGAGTCCGTCCTACGAGCAGTACTTC; clone size: -; J gene: TRBJ2-7; D gene: TRBD2; V gene: TRBV7-2
CDR3 protein: CASSLDSPYEQYF; CDR3 DNA: TGCGCCAGCAGCCTGGACAGTCCCTACGAGCAGTACTTC; clone size: -; J gene: TRBJ2-7; D gene: -; V gene: TRBV5-1
CDR3 protein: CASSPFRLAGGLNEQFF; CDR3 DNA: TGTGCCAGCAGCCCGTTCCGACTAGCGGGGGGTCTCAATGAGCAGTTCTTC; clone size: -; J gene: TRBJ2-1; D gene: TRBD2; V gene: TRBV3-1/TRBV3-2
CDR3 protein: CATSFGSNTDTQYF; CDR3 DNA: TGTGCCACCAGTTTCGGGAGCAACACAGATACGCAGTATTTT; clone size: -; J gene: TRBJ2-3; D gene: -; V gene: TRBV24-1